Below, one T cell receptor (beta chain) is given with its context. The antigen it binds to is not known. No base quality values were provided; no much bigger clone lies one nucleotide off. After removal of 1 base from V and 2 bases from J, the junction retains 6 bases not matched to a gene. From its cysteine to its phenylalanine, the CDR3 spans 18 amino acids. The only DNA kept is the CDR3, 54 bases in frame from the first base. As encoded in the germline V gene, CDR1 is SGHVS while CDR2 is FQNEAQ. This specimen belongs to a study of CD49a tissue-resident CD8 T cells in human skin (TCRdb year 2017). Turning to the overall study: The study looked at subsets of tissue-resident memory CD8+ T cells in human skin, with the subsets defined by expression of CD49a, CD69 and CD103.

For a few healthy donors, sorted CD8+ T cells taken from blood, dermis and epidermis had their TCR beta CDR3 regions analysed. Both blood and skin samples were provided by each TCR-sequenced donor, and all TCR-sequenced donors were healthy individuals. Sorting was used to isolate CD8+ T cell populations ahead of TCR beta sequencing. Skin was separated into dermal and epidermal compartments before T cells were analysed. The library was made by the immunoSEQ multiplex PCR assay. The authors' analysis ran thus. TCR V beta family usage frequencies were compared across the sorted blood, dermal and epidermal CD8+ T cell populations. Entries here come from immuneACCESS through TCRdb and include only in-frame sequences with V and J called. Some clones fail to appear in such tables; in the studies checked, an unresolved V gene covers under half of the shortfall, and the cause of the remainder is unknown. The D gene and trimming were derived from the DNA, and the V and J assignments and clone size from that table. The sample table lists around 490 clones, 73% of them with a count of one. The leading ten clones occupy under 25% of the sample.

The sample consisted of CD103- CD8+ T cells sorted from skin dermis. Rearrangement joined TRBV7-8 to TRBJ2-6, with 9 bases aligning to TRBD1. The source is a human donor in good health. The DNA sequence is TGTGCCAGCAGCTTAGTTCACAGGGGGCTGGCTGGGGCCAACGTCCTGACTTTC. Protein translation: CASSLVHRGLAGANVLTF.